This section outlines one TCR beta chain sequence together with its context. Its specificity is not known. The read finishes 3 residues shy of the CDR3 end, and the germline J gene is used to complete it. CVID subjects had received replacement immunoglobulin for at least one year. Equal genomic DNA amounts from CVID and control samples were sequenced. Profiling relied on immunoSEQ multiplex PCR, and the TCRdb table lists in-frame clones only, not all of them. This sample carries about 30,000 clones, none of them present only once. This specimen belongs to a study of T cell clonality in common variable immunodeficiency. Study results and limitations: In common variable immunodeficiency, TCR beta chains reportedly carried fewer deletions and N-nucleotide insertions.

The CDR3 spans 12 residues. Germline CDR1 and CDR2: LNHDA and SQIVND (reference sequence). The sequenced sample was peripheral blood mononuclear cells. This chain uses TRBV19 with TRBJ1-2; TRBD1 matches at 7 bases. This TCR was recovered from a human donor with common variable immunodeficiency. The CDR3 reads CASSLTGDDYTF. The DNA read from the CDR3 is TGTGCCAGTAGTTTAACAGGGGATGAC.